Listed below are T cell receptor beta chains from one sample, sequenced in a study of tumor-infiltrating lymphocytes in primary liver carcinoma. TCRdb re-analysed the multiplex PCR reads in MiXCR, keeping a single row per CDR3 protein. The sample holds around 70,000 distinct CDR3 sequences, almost 70% seen once. Sequencing input: liver tumor tissue from sampling region 4. Source of these receptors: a man between 40 and 49 years old with primary liver carcinoma and hepatitis B virus infection. The conserved cysteine and the conserved F or W are not part of the CDR3 here. Each record gives: J gene, clone size, V gene, D gene, CDR3 length, CDR3 protein. The D gene is left open where the match is weak. Not every row has a clone size; where given, it reads once, few, many or a size class.

J: TRBJ1-6; size: -; V: TRBV7-8; D: -; length: 12; CDR3: ASSWGTGNSPLL
J: TRBJ2-3; size: few; V: TRBV6-2/TRBV6-3; D: TRBD1; length: 13; CDR3: ASSLQGKYGDTQY
J: TRBJ2-7; size: few; V: TRBV28; D: -; length: 13; CDR3: ASSPPLRRSYGQY
J: TRBJ2-5; size: -; V: TRBV10-3; D: -; length: 10; CDR3: GISERVETQY
J: TRBJ1-5; size: many; V: TRBV12-3/TRBV12-4; D: -; length: 13; CDR3: ASSLLGGDNQPQH
J: TRBJ2-1; size: -; V: TRBV6-5; D: -; length: 12; CDR3: ASSSLASYSEQF
J: TRBJ1-1; size: -; V: TRBV28; D: -; length: 14; CDR3: ASTLAFVGAGTETF
J: TRBJ2-3; size: -; V: TRBV6-5; D: TRBD2; length: 14; CDR3: ANSSSWTSEPDTQY
J: TRBJ2-7; size: -; V: TRBV4-2; D: -; length: 12; CDR3: ASSQERVSYGLY
J: TRBJ1-2; size: -; V: TRBV29-1; D: -; length: 10; CDR3: SVAQSNHGYT
J: TRBJ2-2; size: -; V: TRBV14; D: -; length: 11; CDR3: ASSPMNTGELF
J: TRBJ1-1; size: many; V: TRBV6-6; D: TRBD1; length: 13; CDR3: ASSYLGQGGTEAF
J: TRBJ2-5; size: -; V: TRBV10-3; D: TRBD2; length: 13; CDR3: AISVRLAGEVSQK
J: TRBJ2-5; size: medium-sized; V: TRBV11-1; D: -; length: 11; CDR3: ASSFEGGETQY
J: TRBJ1-1; size: many; V: TRBV11-2; D: TRBD1; length: 17; CDR3: ASSLDWGQGIGLNTEAF
J: TRBJ1-1; size: many; V: TRBV7-9; D: -; length: 10; CDR3: ASSLMNTEAF
J: TRBJ2-3; size: -; V: TRBV11-2; D: TRBD2; length: 14; CDR3: AGSPPTSGNTDTQY
J: TRBJ2-5; size: -; V: TRBV11-2; D: -; length: 14; CDR3: AGSSRYSAHQETQY
J: TRBJ2-3; size: -; V: TRBV20-1; D: TRBD2; length: 12; CDR3: NAERTSGRDTQY
J: TRBJ2-1; size: -; V: TRBV12-3/TRBV12-4; D: -; length: 12; CDR3: ASTTGQRVNEQF
J: TRBJ1-1; size: many; V: TRBV12-3/TRBV12-4; D: -; length: 10; CDR3: ASNGDGTEAF
J: TRBJ2-7; size: -; V: TRBV6-2/TRBV6-3; D: TRBD2; length: 11; CDR3: ACTSGNSYEEY
J: TRBJ1-5; size: many; V: TRBV6-1; D: TRBD1; length: 12; CDR3: ASDPGTGYQPQH
J: TRBJ2-7; size: -; V: TRBV28; D: TRBD2; length: 13; CDR3: ASRRTSGGMYEQY
J: TRBJ1-5; size: -; V: TRBV6-2/TRBV6-3; D: TRBD1; length: 13; CDR3: ASSCYGQANQPQH
J: TRBJ2-1; size: -; V: TRBV7-3; D: TRBD2; length: 12; CDR3: ASSLGTSGNEQF
J: TRBJ1-2; size: -; V: TRBV6-1; D: -; length: 14; CDR3: ASSEVLCGVAYGYT
J: TRBJ2-3; size: medium-sized; V: TRBV5-4; D: TRBD2; length: 15; CDR3: ASSTVTGTSGTDTQY
J: TRBJ1-5; size: -; V: TRBV19; D: -; length: 14; CDR3: ASSWRHFADNQPQH
J: TRBJ2-7; size: few; V: TRBV6-2/TRBV6-3; D: -; length: 14; CDR3: ASSGGARAYSYEQY
J: TRBJ2-1; size: -; V: TRBV12-3/TRBV12-4; D: -; length: 15; CDR3: ASSLEVVYSSYYEQF
J: TRBJ2-2; size: -; V: TRBV6-5; D: -; length: 13; CDR3: ASSYAVDNTGELF
J: TRBJ2-1; size: many; V: TRBV30; D: -; length: 9; CDR3: AWIGYDEQF
J: TRBJ1-4; size: many; V: TRBV21-1; D: -; length: 15; CDR3: ASSKEGQGTTNEKLF
J: TRBJ2-5; size: -; V: TRBV14; D: -; length: 10; CDR3: ASSHVAKAKD